This T cell receptor (beta chain) was obtained from a study of cytomegalovirus exposure and HLA in healthy donors (dated by TCRdb to between 2016 and 2019). Looking at the study overall: An earlier analysis of approximately 640 of the donors reported 250 to 300 Gb of sequence data and some 100 million unique TCR beta sequences from roughly 180 million T cells. Roughly five DR-DQ haplotypes were treated as single units for association and clustering because of strong linkage in the cohort. Every discovery cohort repertoire had been produced on one sequencing platform. The genetic ancestry cluster associated with self-reported Caucasian donors included 81% of the approximately 410 genotyped donors. To decide whether each TCR beta V gene segment behaved as functional or pseudogenic, an earlier analysis of fewer than 750 of the donors relied on high-throughput TCR beta sequencing. A later analysis re-analyzed previously published TCR beta repertoires from about 730 donors and added high-resolution HLA genotyping to study TCR occurrence patterns. Donor age, sex, ethnicity and CMV serostatus were collected together with the repertoire data. The number of donors typed differed by locus, with about 620-630 for A, B, C, DRB1 and DQB1, around 520 for DQA1, approximately 570 for DPA1, and 472 for DPB1. An early release covering about 600 HLA-typed donors comprised about 300 gigabases of sequencing data and roughly 85 million unique TCR sequences. A later genetic analysis took genome-wide SNP genotypes for 398 of the 666 donors and used that subset as a discovery cohort. Among around 400 genotyped donors of the cohort, an average of roughly 240,000 unique TCR beta nucleotide sequences were sequenced per donor, roughly 20% of them non-productive. The T cell repertoires of several hundred subjects were profiled by immunosequencing and related to cytomegalovirus serostatus. The study aimed to test whether cataloging public T cell receptors could reveal signatures of past pathogen exposure. Besides the first cohort of about 730 subjects, a separate validation cohort made up of over 100 different subjects was used. Both class I and class II loci were covered by HLA typing, at four-digit resolution. High-throughput TCR immunosequencing, statistical association of individual TCRs with disease status, and machine learning were combined to predict cytomegalovirus infection status. Rather than using new phenotypic data, the later analysis identified candidate immune exposures from TCR beta sequences and from how often those sequences occurred across donors.

Here is what the overall study found, with its caveats: In vitro tests confirmed that a few of the cytomegalovirus-associated TCR beta chains recognize cytomegalovirus antigens. At a false discovery rate of 0.05, a later analysis linked 16,951 TCR beta sequences to specific HLA alleles. A further reported finding was that TCR beta sequences accurately predicted the HLA-A and HLA-B alleles for most subjects in the first cohort. Correlated functional status among segregating V segments might be attributable to linkage disequilibrium, but an unknown experimental factor could not be ruled out. A later genetic analysis reported fewer N-insertions in productive TCRs among donors in an Asian-associated ancestry cluster than the roughly 620-donor mean. A later analysis found that TCR association rates varied across HLA loci, with DRB1 alleles showing the most associated TCRs and HLA-C alleles the fewest. Compared with equally common non-associated chains, HLA-associated TCR beta chains in a later analysis were more clonally expanded and had lower generation probabilities. The authors suggested that the approach could potentially be generalized to other disease states and immunological phenotypes. The only immune exposure information available for the cohort was CMV serostatus. In this cohort, only TCR beta chains were sequenced, and detectable features were limited by the absence of alpha or paired-chain data. An association between a missense DCLRE1C variant and V-gene and J-gene trimming of TCR beta chains was found in a later genetic analysis and replicated in an independent cohort. According to a later analysis, parvovirus B19, influenza, CMV and Epstein-Barr virus appeared linked to several top co-occurrence clusters. Most TCR sequences were seen in very few donors, while some public TCRs were found in many individuals. A group of highly shared sequence variants was considered likely to be a technical artifact of the sequencing pipeline. The study listed 170 or so TCR beta chains as associated with cytomegalovirus. Because counts were too low, more than 15 rarely observed V segments, including chromosome 9 orphons, were excluded from the earlier analysis of about 500 of the donors. Because the 87-base-pair reads could not distinguish some IMGT-functional V segments, including TRBV6-2 and TRBV6-3, those segments were excluded. Because HLA typing was missing for some donors at each locus, association tests included only the typed subset. The classifier was reported to diagnose cytomegalovirus status with high specificity and sensitivity in both the original cohort and the validation cohort. Sequencing depth was assumed to be roughly uniform across donors in the presence/absence analyses, though that assumption may not hold. Most CMV-associated TCR beta chains appeared to be HLA-restricted in a later analysis, and the HLA associations seemed to be driven largely by CMV exposure. Assigning TCR associations to individual alleles was difficult when HLA alleles, especially DR and DQ, strongly co-occurred. In an earlier analysis of around 600 of the donors, most TCR beta V segments appeared in productive rearrangements about 90% or about 30% of the time, broadly matching IMGT annotations.

The library came from the immunoSEQ multiplex PCR assay. A mixture of 60 forward primers for TCR Vbeta segments and 13 reverse primers for TCR Jbeta segments was used in the multiplex PCR. The CDR3 region of rearranged TCR beta genes was amplified from genomic DNA with a multiplex PCR assay. Amplified TCR beta libraries were sequenced as 87-base-pair reads on the Illumina HiSeq System. Processing in the source paper ran as follows. A later analysis tallied around 80 million unique TCR beta chains across the 650 to 750 repertoires, and approximately 9.9 million of those chains were shared by two or more donors. Raw reads were error-corrected and collapsed into unique sequences by a nearest-neighbor algorithm in which closely related sequences were merged to remove PCR and sequencing errors. To assign V, D and J gene segments, CDR3 sequences were aligned to IMGT reference sequences. For a sequence to be retained, a match of at least six nucleotides to both a V gene segment and a J gene segment was required. A rearrangement was called productive if the CDR3 had no stop codons and remained in frame with V and J, and every other rearrangement was called non-productive. CDR3 was defined by IMGT convention, running from the second conserved V-encoded cysteine to the conserved J-encoded phenylalanine. In an earlier analysis of around 570 of the donors, sequences lacking an unambiguous match to a single V gene segment were excluded. An earlier analysis of fewer than 750 of the donors called V segments functional above 56.7% productive rearrangements and segregating when the between-donor standard deviation exceeded 5%. A statistical classification framework was developed to diagnose cytomegalovirus status using the catalog of TCR beta chain sequences. V and J gene assignment, in a later analysis, came from comparing TCR nucleotide sequences with IMGT/GENE-DB human TR gene sequences. Using the TCRdist pipeline, a later analysis assigned CDR3 sequences along with most-parsimonious VDJ recombination scenarios. A later analysis defined each TCR beta chain by its CDR3 amino acid sequence plus V-gene family, and excluded reads lacking a unique V-gene family. In a later analysis, approximately 640 highly shared, low-generation-probability nucleotide sequences were removed to address suspected cross-contamination and a sequencing artifact. For each public chain, a later analysis derived a clonal expansion index from normalized ranks of inferred template counts within each repertoire. Generation probabilities in a later analysis came from a VDJ recombination model fitted to out-of-frame rearrangements, and those results were checked against IGoR. In a later analysis, hypergeometric tests were used to score TCR-TCR, TCR-HLA and TCR-CMV co-occurrence, with a repertoire-size bias correction applied to TCR pairs. To estimate false discovery rates, a later analysis permuted the HLA or CMV assignments 20 times. In a later analysis, co-occurring TCRs were grouped using DBSCAN, with TCRdist sequence similarity added in when clustering inside HLA-allele-positive subsets. Repertoires with fewer than 30,000 or more than 120,000 public chains, plus five repertoires with anomalous nucleotide sharing, were excluded from co-occurrence clustering. TCRdb limited this immuneACCESS table to in-frame rearrangements with V and J called. A share of clones is missing; checked studies link under half to unresolved V genes, and the rest is unexplained. That table furnishes V, J and clone size, whereas the DNA furnished D and trimming. This sample lists roughly 100,000 clones; roughly 80% were detected once. The ten largest clones add up to approximately 8.6% of the sample.

The cohort consisted of some 670 healthy bone marrow donors. Cohort members were all nominally healthy when sampled, although unrecorded immune exposures were likely present. The donor tested CMV seropositive and was one of the 289 seropositive cohort members. A peripheral blood sample was collected from each donor, and TCR beta sequencing was performed on peripheral blood mononuclear cells. The Qiagen DNeasy Blood Extraction Kit was used to extract genomic DNA from the blood cell samples. Deletion took 5 bases off V and 5 bases off J, with a span of 16 bases between the germline ends. Counted from cysteine to phenylalanine, this CDR3 has 15 amino acids. The only DNA kept is the CDR3, 45 bases in frame from the first base. The CDR1 and CDR2 encoded by the germline V gene are SGHAT and FQNNGV. On this clone: The antigen it binds to is not known. No qualities accompany the bases; no much larger clone lies one base away.

The sample comprised PBMCs. The sequence links TRBV11-2 to TRBJ1-5, with the D gene not clear enough to name. This TCR was sampled from a woman aged 40 to 50 in good health and CMV-seropositive. The CDR3 region reads CASSKSRWSDQPQHF. Read as DNA, the sequence is TGTGCCAGCAGCAAATCACGATGGTCGGATCAGCCCCAGCATTTT.